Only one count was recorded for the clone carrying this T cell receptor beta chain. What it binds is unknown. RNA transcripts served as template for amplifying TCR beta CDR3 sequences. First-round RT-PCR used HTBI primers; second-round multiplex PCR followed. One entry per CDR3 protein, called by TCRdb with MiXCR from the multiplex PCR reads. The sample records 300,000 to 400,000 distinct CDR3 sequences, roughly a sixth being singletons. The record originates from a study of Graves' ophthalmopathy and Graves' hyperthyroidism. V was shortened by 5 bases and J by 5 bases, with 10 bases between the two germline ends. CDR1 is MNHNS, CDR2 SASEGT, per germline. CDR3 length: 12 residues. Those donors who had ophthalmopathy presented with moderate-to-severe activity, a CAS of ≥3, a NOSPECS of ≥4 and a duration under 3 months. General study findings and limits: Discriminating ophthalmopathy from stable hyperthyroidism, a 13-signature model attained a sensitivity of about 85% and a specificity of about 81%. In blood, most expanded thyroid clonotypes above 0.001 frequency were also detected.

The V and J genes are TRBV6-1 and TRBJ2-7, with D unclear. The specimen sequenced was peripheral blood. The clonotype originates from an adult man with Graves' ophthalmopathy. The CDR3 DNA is TGTGCCAGCAGTCTTCGAAAAAACGAGCAGTACTTC. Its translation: CASSLRKNEQYF.